Listed here are 9 T cell receptor beta chains from one sample, sequenced in a study of CD8 T cells in cerebrospinal fluid in Alzheimer's disease. Following a re-call of the 10x single-cell sequencing reads, TCRdb has one entry per CDR3 protein and lacks DNA. The table gives 1,000 to 1,200 distinct CDR3 sequences; the top ten clones make up about 8.6% of it. Sequencing was done on a sample of cerebrospinal fluid. The receptors originated from a human donor in good health.

This clonotype is identified as medium-sized (0.01 to 0.1%) from frequency. The chain recombines TRBV5-6 with TRBJ2-5; TCRdb names TRBD2, which stays unverified in the absence of DNA. Germline CDR1 is SGHDT and CDR2 is YYEEEE. The CDR3 loop spans 15 amino acids. The CDR3 loop reads CASSLGTSGRETQYF.

According to its frequency, this clonotype is large. The chain is built from TRBV2 and TRBJ2-7. The germline CDR1 and CDR2 sequences are SNHLY and FYNNEI. CDR3 size: 11 residues. The CDR3 reads CASSYDSEQYF.

This clonotype shows up as medium-sized by frequency. This chain connects TRBV7-9 to TRBJ2-7. The CDR3 spans 14 residues. In germline, CDR1 is SEHNR, CDR2 FQNEAQ (reference sequence). CDR3 region: CASSLYVNNYEQYF.

Measured by frequency, this clonotype is large (0.1 to 1%). The chain is built from TRBV7-2 and TRBJ2-3; TCRdb indicates TRBD2, and absent DNA this call remains unverified. Per the germline V gene, CDR1 is SGHTA and CDR2 is FQGNSA. CDR3 length: 15 residues. CDR3 in amino acids: CASSLAGGPEDTQYF.

The chain couples TRBV5-1 to TRBJ2-1; TCRdb designates TRBD2, a call that cannot be tested without DNA. The CDR3 consists of 17 residues. Germline CDR1 reads SGHRS; CDR2 reads YFSETQ. This CDR3 is CASSFSGAREPYNEQFF.

Considering frequency, this clonotype is medium-sized (0.01 to 0.1%). This chain uses TRBV28 with TRBJ1-2; TCRdb's D gene call, TRBD1, goes unchecked for lack of DNA. This CDR3 is 15 amino acids long. In germline, CDR1 is MDHEN, CDR2 SYDVKM. The CDR3 sequence is CASSRPGTGDYGYTF.

Its frequency marks this clonotype as large. The chain recombines TRBV28 with TRBJ2-7; with no DNA, the TCRdb D assignment of TRBD1 cannot be verified. This CDR3 is 14 amino acids long. Germline V gives CDR1 MDHEN, CDR2 SYDVKM. The CDR3 is CASSFESGSDEQYF. Drawing the rest from reference TRBV28 and TRBJ2-7, the complete variable domain is DVKVTQSSRYLVKRTGEKVFLECVQDMDHENMFWYRQDPGLGLRLIYFSYDVKMKEKGDIPEGYSVSREKKERFSLILESASTNQTSMYLCASSFESGSDEQYFGPGTRLTVT.

In terms of frequency, this clonotype is medium-sized (0.01 to 0.1%). The V call is TRBV5-1, the J call TRBJ2-7; TCRdb indicates TRBD1, and absent DNA this call remains unverified. Per germline, CDR1 SGHRS and CDR2 YFSETQ. This CDR3 contains 15 residues. The CDR3 here is CASSSPGTGIYEQYF.

This clonotype is labeled medium-sized based on frequency. The J gene is TRBJ2-3, the V gene TRBV24-1. From germline, CDR1 is KGHDR and CDR2 SFDVKD. The length of the CDR3 is 11 residues. CDR3 amino acids: CATAHTDTQYF.